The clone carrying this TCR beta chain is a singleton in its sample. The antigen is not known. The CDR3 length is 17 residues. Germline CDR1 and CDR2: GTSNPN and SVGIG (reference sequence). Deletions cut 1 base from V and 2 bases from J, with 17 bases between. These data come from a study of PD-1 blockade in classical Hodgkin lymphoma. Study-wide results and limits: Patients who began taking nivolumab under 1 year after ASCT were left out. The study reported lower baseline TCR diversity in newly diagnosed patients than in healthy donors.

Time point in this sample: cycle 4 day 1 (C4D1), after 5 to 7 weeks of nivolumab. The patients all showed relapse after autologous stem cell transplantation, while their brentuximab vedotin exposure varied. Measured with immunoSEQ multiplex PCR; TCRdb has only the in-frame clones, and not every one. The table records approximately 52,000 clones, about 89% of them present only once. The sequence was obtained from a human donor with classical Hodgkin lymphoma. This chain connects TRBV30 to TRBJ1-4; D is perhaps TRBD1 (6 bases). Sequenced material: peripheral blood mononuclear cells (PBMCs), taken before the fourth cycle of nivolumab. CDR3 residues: CAWSAGGAPGTNEKLFF. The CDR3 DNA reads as TGTGCCTGGAGTGCGGGGGGGGCGCCCGGGACTAATGAAAAACTGTTTTTT.